The rows below give T cell receptor beta chains drawn from one sample of a study of vaccination effects on CD4 cells after COVID-19. Clones were sequenced by immunoSEQ multiplex PCR, and TCRdb holds only the in-frame ones, with some missing. Found here are 55,000 to 80,000 clones, about 80% of them singletons; the top ten hold more than 9%. No cognate antigen is known for these TCRs. The specimen comprised CD4+ T cells from PBMCs cultured with SARS-CoV-2 spike peptides, sampled before COVID-19 vaccination. The receptors stem from a human donor who received a COVID-19 vaccine. Both conserved end residues are part of each CDR3. Fields, in order: D gene, clone size, J gene, V gene, CDR3 DNA, CDR3 protein. A D gene is named only where the DNA matches it firmly. Size tells how often a clone was seen (once, few, many) or the class of an expanded clone, and some rows leave it out.

.,.,TRBJ1-6,TRBV21-1,TGTGCCAGCAGCAAATGTAAGTTCGGGGGAGAATCCTATAATTCACCCCTCCACTTT,CASSKCKFGGESYNSPLHF
.,once,TRBJ2-3,TRBV5-8,TGTGCCAGCAGCTTGGCAGGGGCCTCACGAGAAGATACGCAGTATTTT,CASSLAGASREDTQYF
.,once,TRBJ2-3,TRBV30,TGTGCCTGGAGTAGAGGGATAAGCACAGATACGCAGTATTTT,CAWSRGISTDTQYF
TRBD2,.,TRBJ2-1,TRBV3-1/TRBV3-2,TGTGCCAGCAGCCCCGGGACTAGCGGGGGGAATAAGCAGTTCTTC,CASSPGTSGGNKQFF
.,.,TRBJ1-2,TRBV15,TGTGCCACCAGCAGAGGATCGGCAGTCTATGGCTACACCTTC,CATSRGSAVYGYTF
.,.,TRBJ1-1,TRBV5-4,TGTGCCAGCAGCTTCGGACCGACTAACATGAACACTGAAGCTTTCTTT,CASSFGPTNMNTEAFF
TRBD1,.,TRBJ2-5,TRBV19,TGTGCCAGTAGAGATCCGGGACAGGGGATGGAGACCCAGTACTTC,CASRDPGQGMETQYF
.,once,TRBJ2-3,TRBV6-2/TRBV6-3,TGTGCCAGCAGTTACACCCGGGGGCCGAACACAGATACGCAGTATTTT,CASSYTRGPNTDTQYF
TRBD1,.,TRBJ1-5,TRBV28,TGTGCCAGCACTACAGGGGTTAGCAATCAGCCCCAGCATTTT,CASTTGVSNQPQHF
.,once,TRBJ2-2,TRBV6-4,TGTGCCAGCAGTGACCCCCCGGGGACCGGGGAGCTGTTTTTT,CASSDPPGTGELFF
.,.,TRBJ1-2,TRBV6-4,TGTGCCAGCAGTGACTCATCAGGCTATGGCTACACCTTC,CASSDSSGYGYTF
.,few,TRBJ2-2,TRBV18,TGTGCCAGCTCACCATCCGGGACGGTGAACACCGGGGAGCTGTTTTTT,CASSPSGTVNTGELFF
.,once,TRBJ1-2,TRBV5-5,TGTGCCAGCAGCTTGGCAGGGTACTATGGCTACACCTTC,CASSLAGYYGYTF
.,.,TRBJ1-3,TRBV7-2,TGTGCCAGCAGCTTAGCTGGGACCGGAAACACCATATATTTT,CASSLAGTGNTIYF
.,.,TRBJ2-1,TRBV6-6,TGTGCCAGCACGTGGAGGAGGAATGTTAATGAGCAGTTCTTC,CASTWRRNVNEQFF
.,few,TRBJ1-5,TRBV6-6,TGTGCCAGCAGCAGGAGAATTAATCAGCCCCAGCATTTT,CASSRRINQPQHF
.,.,TRBJ1-2,TRBV18,TGTGCCAGCTCACCACCGACACTCGTACCTAACTATGGCTACACCTTC,CASSPPTLVPNYGYTF
TRBD2,.,TRBJ2-5,TRBV2,TGTGCCAGCAGTGGACTAGCTAGGGAGACCCAGTACTTC,CASSGLARETQYF
TRBD1,few,TRBJ1-2,TRBV5-1,TGCGCCAGCTCACAGGGGGCAATTGGCTACACCTTC,CASSQGAIGYTF
.,.,TRBJ1-1,TRBV6-6,TGTGCCAGCAGCCGAGGCGGGACTGAAGCTTTCTTT,CASSRGGTEAFF
.,.,TRBJ2-3,TRBV24-1,TGTGCCACCAGTGGTCGGGGCACAGATACGCAGTATTTT,CATSGRGTDTQYF
.,.,TRBJ1-1,TRBV7-3,TGTGCCAGCAGCTTAACGCTGAACACTGAAGCTTTCTTT,CASSLTLNTEAFF
TRBD1,.,TRBJ1-6,TRBV5-6,TGTGCCAGCAGCAACGACAGGGTGAATTCACCCCTCCACTTT,CASSNDRVNSPLHF
TRBD1,.,TRBJ1-5,TRBV2,TGTGCCAGCAGTGGGCAGACAGGGGGGGCCGCGCCCCAGCATTTT,CASSGQTGGAAPQHF
.,few,TRBJ2-2,TRBV4-1,TGCGCCAGCAGCCAAGGATATGGGGGGCAGGGCGGGGAGCTGTTTTTT,CASSQGYGGQGGELFF
TRBD1,once,TRBJ2-2,TRBV11-3,TGTGCCAGCAGCCCCGGACAGGGGAGAACCGGGGAGCTGTTTTTT,CASSPGQGRTGELFF
.,.,TRBJ1-2,TRBV12-3/TRBV12-4,TGTGCCAGCAGTTTTTCCGGCTATGGCTACACCTTC,CASSFSGYGYTF
.,.,TRBJ2-1,TRBV10-3,TGTGCCATCACCGGGACGGGGGATGAGCAGTTCTTC,CAITGTGDEQFF
.,.,TRBJ2-1,TRBV5-1,TGCGCCAGCAGCTTCGACATCTACAATGAGCAGTTCTTC,CASSFDIYNEQFF
TRBD2,.,TRBJ2-3,TRBV2,TGTGCCAGCAGTCCCACTAGCGGAGCTACGCAGTATTTT,CASSPTSGATQYF
.,.,TRBJ1-1,TRBV18,TGTGCCAGCTCACCCCCCGGGAACACTGAAGCTTTCTTT,CASSPPGNTEAFF
.,few,TRBJ1-2,TRBV12-3/TRBV12-4,TGTGCCAGCAGTTTAGGGGTAGGGGGCTACACCTTC,CASSLGVGGYTF
.,.,TRBJ1-1,TRBV6-2/TRBV6-3,TGTGCCAGCAGCAACGGGTGGTTCACTGAAGCTTTCTTT,CASSNGWFTEAFF
.,.,TRBJ1-6,TRBV3-1/TRBV3-2,TGTGCCAGCAGCCAAGTACAGTATAATTCACCCCTCCACTTT,CASSQVQYNSPLHF
.,.,TRBJ1-1,TRBV7-3,TGTGCCAGCAGCTTGTCAAGGGAGACTGAAGCTTTCTTT,CASSLSRETEAFF
.,.,TRBJ2-2,TRBV2,TGTGCCAGCAACTTTGGGGACTCCGGGGAGCTGTTTTTT,CASNFGDSGELFF
TRBD1,.,TRBJ2-2,TRBV28,TGTGCCACCCGTACCACAGGGGGCACCGGGGAGCTGTTTTTT,CATRTTGGTGELFF
TRBD1,.,TRBJ1-6,TRBV28,TGTGCCAGCAGTTTCCAGGACAGGGGGAATTCACCCCTCCACTTT,CASSFQDRGNSPLHF
TRBD1,once,TRBJ1-6,TRBV11-1,TGTGCCAGCAGCCTAGACAGGGTGGCGAATTCACCCCTCCACTTT,CASSLDRVANSPLHF
.,.,TRBJ2-2,TRBV27,TGTGCCAGCCGCGAGGGGACGAACACCGGGGAGCTGTTTTTT,CASREGTNTGELFF
.,.,TRBJ1-6,TRBV6-5,TGTGCCAGCACTCACGACGGAGAGGGGTCACCCCTCCACTTT,CASTHDGEGSPLHF
TRBD2,.,TRBJ2-1,TRBV3-1/TRBV3-2,TGTGCCAGCACCCCATGGGGCGGGGGGGCCCACAATGAGCAGTTCTTC,CASTPWGGGAHNEQFF
TRBD1,once,TRBJ2-5,TRBV7-2,TGTGCCAGCAGTCGGGACAGGGGGAATCAAGAGACCCAGTACTTC,CASSRDRGNQETQYF
TRBD1,few,TRBJ1-2,TRBV30,TGTGCCTGGAGGTTCGCCGGGACAGCCGTTAACTATGGCTACACCTTC,CAWRFAGTAVNYGYTF
.,once,TRBJ2-5,TRBV29-1,TGCAGCGTTGGAGGGACTTTCCAAGAGACCCAGTACTTC,CSVGGTFQETQYF
.,.,TRBJ2-5,TRBV7-2,TGTGCCAGCAGCTTAGAGGACAGCTGCTACTTC,CASSLEDSCYF
.,.,TRBJ1-4,TRBV7-2,TGTGCCAGCACCCCCCCGGGACAAGAGGAAAAACTGTTTTTT,CASTPPGQEEKLFF
.,.,TRBJ1-2,TRBV5-1,TGCGCCAGCACCAGGGGTCCCGGTGGCTACACCTTC,CASTRGPGGYTF
.,.,TRBJ1-1,TRBV5-6,TGTGCCAGCAGCTTGACAGGACTAAACACTGAAGCTTTCTTT,CASSLTGLNTEAFF